Following are 8 T cell receptor beta chains from one sample sequenced in a study of post-analysis software for immune sequencing data (dated by TCRdb to between 2015 and 2017). The library was generated by PCR. Sequencing took place on an Illumina HiSeq 2500. To reduce PCR and sequencing biases, unique molecular identifiers were built into the TCR beta cDNA libraries. The public reads were run again by TCRdb, first through fastp at Q25 and then through MiXCR, and only productive beta chains were kept. Identical CDR3 protein sequences are pooled into one entry, listed with their most common genes and DNA. A total of 430,000 or so distinct CDR3 sequences appear in this sample, over 30% of them only once. 7.6% of the sample is taken by the ten largest. Results the study describes overall, beyond this receptor: Patients showed significantly higher frequencies than controls for several TRBV segments, among them TRBV5-6, TRBV5-1 and TRBV20-1.

These receptors' antigens are unknown. The sample taken for sequencing was blood. The receptors originated from a girl aged 2-10 years with multiple sclerosis.

The chain recombines TRBV7-9 with TRBJ2-1, with 15 bases aligning to TRBD2. The CDR3 spans 18 residues. Per the germline V gene, CDR1 is SEHNR and CDR2 is FQNEAQ (reference sequence). V was clipped by 3 bases and J by 0 bases; unmatched bases: 3. CDR3 DNA sequence: TGTGCCAGCAGCTTTGGGACTAGCGGGGGGAGCTCCTACAATGAGCAGTTCTTC. Residues: CASSFGTSGGSSYNEQFF.

The chain employs TRBV20-1 and TRBJ1-5, with 7 bases matching TRBD1. Germline CDR1 reads DFQATT; CDR2 reads SNEGSKA (reference sequence). Germline trimming cut 6 bases from V and 3 bases from J; bases unmatched to any gene: 5. CDR3 length equals 13 residues. The CDR3 sequence is CSAQQGSNQPQHF. The DNA of the CDR3 is TGCAGTGCCCAACAGGGGTCCAATCAGCCCCAGCATTTT.

The DNA of the CDR3 is TGTGCCAGCAGTCCGCAACAGGGTCCCTACGAGCAGTACTTC. It translates to CASSPQQGPYEQYF. The chain joins TRBV12-3 or TRBV12-4 to TRBJ2-7, with TRBD1 as a possible D gene (6 bases). The CDR3 loop spans 14 amino acids. Trimming removed 5 bases from V and 2 bases from J, with 13 bases in between.

The CDR3 sequence: CASSQLAGGLSRTQYF. The CDR3 bases are TGTGCCAGCAGCCAACTAGCGGGAGGGCTTTCCCGTACGCAGTATTTT. The chain uses TRBV7-3 and TRBJ2-3, with 13 bases lining up with TRBD2. J lost 8 bases, V lost 5 bases, and 10 bases had no gene match. This CDR3 is 16 amino acids long. The germline gives CDR1 SGHTA, CDR2 FQGTGA.

The chain links TRBV28 to TRBJ1-2; maybe TRBD1 (5 bases). Trimming shortened V by 3 bases and J by 7 bases, and 18 bases separated the two germline ends. Germline V gene sequence: CDR1 MDHEN, CDR2 SYDVKM. CDR3 length: 15 residues. CDR3 region: CASSLSRPGSVGYTF. As DNA, the CDR3 is TGTGCCAGCAGTTTGAGTCGCCCAGGGTCGGTTGGCTACACCTTC.

CDR3 in amino acids: CASSPSFTGVYGYTF. CDR3 nucleotide sequence: TGTGCCAGCAGTCCGTCCTTCACAGGGGTTTATGGCTACACCTTC. The chain links TRBV6-5 to TRBJ1-2; the match to TRBD1 covers 7 bases. This CDR3 has 15 amino acids. The V and J ends lost 5 bases and 5 bases, in that order; junction bases with no gene match: 11. From germline, CDR1 is MNHEY and CDR2 SVGAGI.

This chain links TRBV5-5 with TRBJ2-3; no firm D call. Trimming left V 3 bases short and J 3 bases short, with 11 bases between. Per the germline V gene, CDR1 is SGHKS and CDR2 is YYEKEE (reference sequence). The CDR3 consists of 14 residues. The CDR3 loop reads CASSSPSGTDTQYF. CDR3 DNA sequence: TGTGCCAGCAGCTCGCCAAGTGGAACAGATACGCAGTATTTT.

The chain links TRBV20-1 to TRBJ1-4, with TRBD1 as a possible D gene (6 bases). The CDR3 is 13 residues long. The germline V gene encodes CDR1 DFQATT and CDR2 SNEGSKA (reference sequence). V lost 5 bases, J lost 5 bases, and 12 bases lay in between. The CDR3 sequence is CSAAQGINEKLFF. The CDR3 DNA sequence: TGCAGTGCTGCCCAGGGGATCAATGAAAAACTGTTTTTT.